This TCR beta chain is drawn from a study of PD-1 blockade in classical Hodgkin lymphoma. Produced via immunoSEQ multiplex PCR; TCRdb's table is partial and in-frame only. The table shows approximately 8,400 clones, with around 86% occurring only once. The CDR3 loop spans 15 amino acids. Germline values: CDR1 SGHRS, CDR2 YFSETQ. After removal of 2 bases from V and 2 bases from J, the junction contained 4 bases not matched to a gene. Every patient relapsed after autologous stem cell transplantation, and brentuximab vedotin exposure varied. Out of thawed PBMCs, magnetic negative selection purified CD4+ T cells. In the case of this clone: Its antigen is unknown.

Overall study results and limits: In CD4+ cells, TCR diversity went up significantly by C4D1, but in CD8+ cells it did not. Any patient who commenced nivolumab under 1 year after ASCT was excluded. The baseline diversity of complete responders showed similarity to that of newly diagnosed patients. Newly diagnosed patients reportedly trailed healthy donors in baseline TCR diversity.

This sample comprised CD4+ T cells from blood, obtained at baseline. The V and J genes are TRBV5-1 and TRBJ2-7; TRBD1 agrees at 10 bases. The sequence derives from a human donor with classical Hodgkin lymphoma. CDR3 residues: CASSFFDRGPYEQYF. CDR3 coding DNA: TGCGCCAGCAGCTTTTTTGACAGGGGGCCCTACGAGCAGTACTTC.